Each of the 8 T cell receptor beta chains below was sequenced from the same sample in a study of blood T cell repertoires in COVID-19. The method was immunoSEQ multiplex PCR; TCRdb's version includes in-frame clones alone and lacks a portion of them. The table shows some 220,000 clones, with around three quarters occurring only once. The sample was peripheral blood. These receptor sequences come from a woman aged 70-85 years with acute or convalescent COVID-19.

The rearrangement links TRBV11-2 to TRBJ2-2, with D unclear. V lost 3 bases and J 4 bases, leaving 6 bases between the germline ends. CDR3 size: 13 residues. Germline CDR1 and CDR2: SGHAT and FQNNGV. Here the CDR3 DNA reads TGTGCCAGCAGCTTGGCAGTCACCGGGGAGCTGTTTTTT. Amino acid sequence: CASSLAVTGELFF.

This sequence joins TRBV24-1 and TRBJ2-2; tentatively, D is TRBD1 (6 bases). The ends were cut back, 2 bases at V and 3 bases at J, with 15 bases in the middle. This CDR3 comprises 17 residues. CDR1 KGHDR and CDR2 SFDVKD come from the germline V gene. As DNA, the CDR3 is TGTGCCACCAGTGATTACACAGGGAGTTGGTACACCGGGGAGCTGTTTTTT. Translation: CATSDYTGSWYTGELFF.

The CDR3 is CASMPNRANTGELFF. As DNA, the CDR3 is TGTGCCAGTATGCCCAACAGGGCGAACACCGGGGAGCTGTTTTTT. V usage is TRBV19 and J usage is TRBJ2-2, with D possibly being TRBD1 (6 bases). This CDR3 has 15 amino acids. V was shortened by 7 bases and J by 0 bases, with 12 bases between the two germline ends. Germline-derived CDR1 and CDR2 are LNHDA and SQIVND (reference sequence).

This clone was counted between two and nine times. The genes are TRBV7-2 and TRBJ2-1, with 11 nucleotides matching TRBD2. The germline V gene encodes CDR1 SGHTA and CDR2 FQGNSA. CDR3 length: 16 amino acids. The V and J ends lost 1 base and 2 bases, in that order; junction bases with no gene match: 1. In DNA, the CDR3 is TGTGCCAGCAGCTTAGGGGGACTAGCGGCCTACAATGAGCAGTTCTTC. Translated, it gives CASSLGGLAAYNEQFF.

Written as DNA, the CDR3 is TGTGCCAGCAGCCGGGGACAGCGGAATCAGCCCCAGCATTTT. Amino acid sequence: CASSRGQRNQPQHF. V gene TRBV6-5 combines with J gene TRBJ1-5, with 7 positions matching TRBD1. CDR1 MNHEY and CDR2 SVGAGI come from the germline V gene. The CDR3 extends over 14 amino acids. Trimming removed 6 bases from V and 4 bases from J; junction bases left unmatched: 6.

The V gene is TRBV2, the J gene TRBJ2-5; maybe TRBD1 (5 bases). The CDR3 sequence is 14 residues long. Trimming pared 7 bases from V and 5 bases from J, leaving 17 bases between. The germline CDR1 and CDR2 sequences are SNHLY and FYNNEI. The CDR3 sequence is CASNLVGAGETQYF. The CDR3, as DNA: TGTGCCAGCAACTTGGTAGGGGCAGGCGAGACCCAGTACTTC. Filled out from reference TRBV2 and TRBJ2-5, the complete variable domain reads EPEVTQTPSHQVTQMGQEVILRCVPISNHLYFYWYRQILGQKVEFLVSFYNNEISEKSEIFDDQFSVERPDGSNFTLKIRSTKLEDSAMYFCASNLVGAGETQYFGPGTRLLVL.

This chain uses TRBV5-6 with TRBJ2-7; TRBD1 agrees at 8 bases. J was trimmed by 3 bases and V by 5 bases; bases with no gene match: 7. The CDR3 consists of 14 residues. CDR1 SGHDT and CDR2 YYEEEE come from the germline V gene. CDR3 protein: CASRTIDRGYEQYF. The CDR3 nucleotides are TGTGCCAGCAGAACCATTGACAGGGGCTACGAGCAGTACTTC.

CDR3 amino acids: CASVRSGGTDEQYF. The CDR3 DNA is TGTGCCAGCGTTCGATCCGGAGGAACCGACGAGCAGTACTTC. This sequence joins TRBV25-1 and TRBJ2-7, with D possibly TRBD2 on 5 matching bases. The CDR3 is 14 residues long. Germline-derived CDR1 and CDR2 are MGHDK and SYGVNS. V was cut by 8 bases and J by 5 bases, with 19 bases left in between.